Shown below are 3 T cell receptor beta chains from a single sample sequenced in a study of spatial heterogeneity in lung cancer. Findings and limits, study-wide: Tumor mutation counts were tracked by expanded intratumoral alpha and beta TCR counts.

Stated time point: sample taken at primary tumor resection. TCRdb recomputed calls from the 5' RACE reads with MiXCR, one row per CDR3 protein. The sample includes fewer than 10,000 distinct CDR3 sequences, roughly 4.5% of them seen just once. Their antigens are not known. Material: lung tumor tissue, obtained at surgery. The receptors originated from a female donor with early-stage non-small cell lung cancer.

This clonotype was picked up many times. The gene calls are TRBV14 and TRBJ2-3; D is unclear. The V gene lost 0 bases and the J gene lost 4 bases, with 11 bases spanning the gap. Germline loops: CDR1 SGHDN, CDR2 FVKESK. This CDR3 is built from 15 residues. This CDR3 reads CASSQEFVDADTQYF. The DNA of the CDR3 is TGTGCCAGCAGCCAAGAGTTCGTGGATGCAGATACGCAGTATTTT.

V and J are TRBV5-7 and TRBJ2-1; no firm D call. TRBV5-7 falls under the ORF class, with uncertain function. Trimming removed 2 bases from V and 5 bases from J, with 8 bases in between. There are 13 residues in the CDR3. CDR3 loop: CASSFGQNNEQFF. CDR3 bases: TGTGCCAGCAGCTTCGGTCAGAACAATGAGCAGTTCTTC.

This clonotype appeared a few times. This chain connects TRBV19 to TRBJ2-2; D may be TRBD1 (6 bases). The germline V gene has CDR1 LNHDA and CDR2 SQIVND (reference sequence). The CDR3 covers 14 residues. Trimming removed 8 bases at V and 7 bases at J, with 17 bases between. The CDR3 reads CASLQRGTLGELFF. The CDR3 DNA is TGTGCCAGTCTCCAAAGGGGGACACTCGGGGAGCTGTTTTTT.